The clone carrying this T cell receptor (beta chain) occurred once. The antigen is not known. V lost 11 bases and J lost 7, with 11 bases in between. The CDR3 runs 10 residues. Germline assignment: CDR1 SNHLY and CDR2 FYNNEI. Healthy people donating bone marrow made up the donors. With 60 Vbeta and 13 Jbeta primers, the PCR was carried out. The data were produced by immunoSEQ multiplex PCR, yet TCRdb's version contains in-frame clones alone and is incomplete. The table records 150,000 or so clones, around 84% of them present only once. The data are from a study of cytomegalovirus exposure and HLA in healthy donors. Whole-study findings and limits: Immune exposure was documented only through CMV serostatus. Follow-up analysis seemed to connect common viral pathogens with several of the most significant clusters identified.

The TCR comes from a male donor in good health and CMV-seropositive. This sequence joins TRBV2 and TRBJ1-1; D is undetermined. Material for sequencing was PBMCs. CDR3 DNA: TGTGCCCTAGCCGGGAATGAAGCTTTCTTT. Its translation: CALAGNEAFF.